These T cell receptor beta chains were read from a single sample in a study of cytomegalovirus exposure and HLA in healthy donors. Clones were read by immunoSEQ multiplex PCR, and TCRdb kept only the in-frame ones, dropping some. The repertoire table contains some 130,000 clones. Input material: PBMCs. All receptors derive from a man younger than 35 in good health and CMV-seronegative. Each CDR3 is given with its conserved first and last residue. D genes are given only for firm matches.

d_gene: -; len: 19; j_gene: TRBJ2-7; v_gene: TRBV11-2; CDR3nt: TGTGCCAGCAGCCTCTCCGTAGGTGCCAGGGCTACCAAAGGGGACGAGCAGTACTTC; CDR3aa: CASSLSVGARATKGDEQYF
d_gene: -; len: 15; j_gene: TRBJ2-1; v_gene: TRBV5-1; CDR3nt: TGCGCCAGCAGCTTGGGAGGTCGCCAGAACAATGAGCAGTTCTTC; CDR3aa: CASSLGGRQNNEQFF
d_gene: -; len: 13; j_gene: TRBJ1-2; v_gene: TRBV7-2; CDR3nt: TGTGCCAGCAGCGTTACAGGGTTTGATGGCTACACCTTC; CDR3aa: CASSVTGFDGYTF
d_gene: -; len: 13; j_gene: TRBJ1-5; v_gene: TRBV6-1; CDR3nt: TGTGCCAGCAGTCAGGGTAGCAATCAGCCCCAGCATTTT; CDR3aa: CASSQGSNQPQHF
d_gene: TRBD2; len: 15; j_gene: TRBJ2-7; v_gene: TRBV27; CDR3nt: TGTGCCAGCAGTTCTAGCGGGAGGGGGTTTTACGAGCAGTACTTC; CDR3aa: CASSSSGRGFYEQYF
d_gene: TRBD2; len: 16; j_gene: TRBJ2-1; v_gene: TRBV25-1; CDR3nt: TGTGCCAGCAGTGAAGGGGCCGGACTAGGTAGCGATGAGCAGTTCTTC; CDR3aa: CASSEGAGLGSDEQFF
d_gene: -; len: 16; j_gene: TRBJ1-3; v_gene: TRBV9; CDR3nt: TGTGCCAGCAGCGTAGACAGACAGGTCTCTGGAAACACCATATATTTT; CDR3aa: CASSVDRQVSGNTIYF
d_gene: TRBD2; len: 17; j_gene: TRBJ2-5; v_gene: TRBV7-2; CDR3nt: TGTGCCAGCAGCCGAATAGGGACTAGCGGGGGTTCCCCGGCCCAGTACTTC; CDR3aa: CASSRIGTSGGSPAQYF
d_gene: -; len: 15; j_gene: TRBJ2-2; v_gene: TRBV9; CDR3nt: TGTGCCAGCAGCGTAGGAGGGATTCTTCCCGGGGAGCTGTTTTTT; CDR3aa: CASSVGGILPGELFF
d_gene: TRBD2; len: 15; j_gene: TRBJ2-7; v_gene: TRBV13; CDR3nt: TGTGCCAGCAGCTTATTTGGGACTAACTCCTACGAGCAGTACTTC; CDR3aa: CASSLFGTNSYEQYF
d_gene: -; len: 14; j_gene: TRBJ1-5; v_gene: TRBV10-3; CDR3nt: TGTGCCATCAGTGAGGGGAGGAGCAATCAGCCCCAGCATTTT; CDR3aa: CAISEGRSNQPQHF
d_gene: -; len: 13; j_gene: TRBJ2-3; v_gene: TRBV15; CDR3nt: TGTGCCACCAGCAGAGATCTTGGCGGGTTCCAGTATTTT; CDR3aa: CATSRDLGGFQYF
d_gene: -; len: 14; j_gene: TRBJ1-5; v_gene: TRBV9; CDR3nt: TGTGCCAGCAGCGCGGACGGACAGTATCAGCCCCAGCATTTT; CDR3aa: CASSADGQYQPQHF
d_gene: -; len: 13; j_gene: TRBJ2-3; v_gene: TRBV9; CDR3nt: TGTGCCAGCAGCTTCAGCGGCACAGATACGCAGTATTTT; CDR3aa: CASSFSGTDTQYF
d_gene: -; len: 16; j_gene: TRBJ1-1; v_gene: TRBV6-5; CDR3nt: TGTGCCAGCAGTTACGGATACGACACAATGAACACTGAAGCTTTCTTT; CDR3aa: CASSYGYDTMNTEAFF
d_gene: TRBD2; len: 14; j_gene: TRBJ2-7; v_gene: TRBV7-8; CDR3nt: TGTGCCAGCAGCCCCCGGACTAGTCTCCACGAGCAGTACTTC; CDR3aa: CASSPRTSLHEQYF
d_gene: TRBD1; len: 16; j_gene: TRBJ2-5; v_gene: TRBV7-6; CDR3nt: TGTGCCAGCAGCTTTACCGGGACAGGTCTACAAGAGACCCAGTACTTC; CDR3aa: CASSFTGTGLQETQYF
d_gene: -; len: 14; j_gene: TRBJ2-2; v_gene: TRBV7-3; CDR3nt: TGTGCCAGCAGCCCCAACAGAGACACCGGGGAGCTGTTTTTT; CDR3aa: CASSPNRDTGELFF
d_gene: -; len: 13; j_gene: TRBJ2-7; v_gene: TRBV6-5; CDR3nt: TGTGCCAGCAGCGGACAGTTGGCCTACGAGCAGTACTTC; CDR3aa: CASSGQLAYEQYF
d_gene: TRBD1; len: 14; j_gene: TRBJ1-1; v_gene: TRBV7-9; CDR3nt: TGTGCCAGCAGCTCCCGGGACAGGGGTACTGAAGCTTTCTTT; CDR3aa: CASSSRDRGTEAFF
d_gene: TRBD2; len: 15; j_gene: TRBJ2-7; v_gene: TRBV27; CDR3nt: TGTGCCAGCAGTTTATCTGCGGGAGGTATTTACGAGCAGTACTTC; CDR3aa: CASSLSAGGIYEQYF
d_gene: -; len: 13; j_gene: TRBJ2-7; v_gene: TRBV2; CDR3nt: TGTGCCAGCAGTGTTCCCAACTCCTACGAGCAGTACTTC; CDR3aa: CASSVPNSYEQYF
d_gene: TRBD2; len: 18; j_gene: TRBJ2-7; v_gene: TRBV15; CDR3nt: TGTGCCACCAGCAGAGATCCCCGACTAGCGGGGGGGACCTACGAGCAGTACTTC; CDR3aa: CATSRDPRLAGGTYEQYF
d_gene: -; len: 15; j_gene: TRBJ2-3; v_gene: TRBV19; CDR3nt: TGTGCCAGTAGGGCTGGGGGGGGCCGGCGGGATACGCAGTATTTT; CDR3aa: CASRAGGGRRDTQYF
d_gene: -; len: 15; j_gene: TRBJ2-3; v_gene: TRBV29-1; CDR3nt: TGCAGCGTCGAACCACTAGCCCAGGCCACAGATACGCAGTATTTT; CDR3aa: CSVEPLAQATDTQYF
d_gene: TRBD1; len: 13; j_gene: TRBJ1-1; v_gene: TRBV6-1; CDR3nt: TGTGCCAGCATTCAGGGGGCGCGGGGAGAAGCTTTCTTT; CDR3aa: CASIQGARGEAFF
d_gene: TRBD1; len: 13; j_gene: TRBJ1-5; v_gene: TRBV6-6; CDR3nt: TGTGCCAGCAGTCGGACAGGGGTGCAGCCCCAGCATTTT; CDR3aa: CASSRTGVQPQHF
d_gene: TRBD2; len: 16; j_gene: TRBJ2-7; v_gene: TRBV6-6; CDR3nt: TGTGCCAGCTTATCAGGACTAGCGGGAGGGTCCTACGAGCAGTACTTC; CDR3aa: CASLSGLAGGSYEQYF
d_gene: -; len: 14; j_gene: TRBJ1-1; v_gene: TRBV27; CDR3nt: TGTGCCAGCAGTAGAAACGGGGGAAACACTGAAGCTTTCTTT; CDR3aa: CASSRNGGNTEAFF
d_gene: -; len: 17; j_gene: TRBJ1-1; v_gene: TRBV4-1; CDR3nt: TGCGCCAGCAGCCAAGAAGCGTGGGGGTACGCGGGGACTGAAGCTTTCTTT; CDR3aa: CASSQEAWGYAGTEAFF
d_gene: TRBD1; len: 16; j_gene: TRBJ1-5; v_gene: TRBV19; CDR3nt: TGTGCCAGTAGTATATGGGGACAGGGGGCCGGCCAGCCCCAGCATTTT; CDR3aa: CASSIWGQGAGQPQHF
d_gene: -; len: 15; j_gene: TRBJ2-2; v_gene: TRBV11-3; CDR3nt: TGTGCCAGCAGCTTATCTCGTCTAGCCGCCGGGGAGCTGTTTTTT; CDR3aa: CASSLSRLAAGELFF
d_gene: -; len: 14; j_gene: TRBJ2-5; v_gene: TRBV6-5; CDR3nt: TGTGTCAGCAGTTACTCGAATCAGGGGGAGACCCAGTACTTC; CDR3aa: CVSSYSNQGETQYF
d_gene: -; len: 12; j_gene: TRBJ2-3; v_gene: TRBV6-6; CDR3nt: TGTGCCAGCAGCCAGACGGGAGATACGCAGTATTTT; CDR3aa: CASSQTGDTQYF
d_gene: -; len: 15; j_gene: TRBJ1-1; v_gene: TRBV7-6; CDR3nt: TGTGCCAGCAGCTTAAACGCATACATGAACACTGAAGCTTTCTTT; CDR3aa: CASSLNAYMNTEAFF
d_gene: -; len: 13; j_gene: TRBJ1-1; v_gene: TRBV7-6; CDR3nt: TGTGCCAGCAGCCGGAACAGTAACACTGAAGCTTTCTTT; CDR3aa: CASSRNSNTEAFF
d_gene: -; len: 14; j_gene: TRBJ2-7; v_gene: TRBV7-6; CDR3nt: TGTGCCAGCAGCGGAGGGGACAGCTCCTACGAGCAGTACTTC; CDR3aa: CASSGGDSSYEQYF
d_gene: TRBD1; len: 15; j_gene: TRBJ1-4; v_gene: TRBV4-3; CDR3nt: TGCGCCAGCAGCCCCAGAGACAGGGGAGGTGAAAAACTGTTTTTT; CDR3aa: CASSPRDRGGEKLFF